This entry features one T cell receptor beta chain sequence. The antigen is not known. Germline V gene data show CDR1 as SGHVS and CDR2 as FQNEAQ. CDR3 length equals 14 residues. Trimming pared 5 bases from V and 2 bases from J, leaving 12 bases between. The data were taken from a study of long-term antiretroviral therapy in people with HIV. Version v3.0 of the immunoSEQ assay ran at survey level. TCRdb's copy holds only in-frame clones and misses some; the assay was immunoSEQ multiplex PCR. This sample yields fewer than 25,000 clones, of which approximately 81% are seen a single time; around 3.3% belongs to the top ten. Notes on the study in general: CDR3 length ranges were narrower in HIV repertoires than in controls. Upon ART, diversity increased but remained lower than transplant donor controls.

Sequenced material: unsorted PBMCs, taken 1.9 years after starting antiretroviral therapy. This TCR derives from a woman between 45 and 60 years old with HIV. This chain connects TRBV7-8 to TRBJ1-1, with D possibly matching TRBD1 (5 bases). CDR3 sequence: CASSGVTVNTEAFF. CDR3 nucleotide sequence: TGTGCCAGCAGCGGAGTGACAGTCAACACTGAAGCTTTCTTT.